These 24 T cell receptor beta chains share one sample of origin, sequenced in a study of control samples from healthy donors and cancer patients. Using immunoSEQ multiplex PCR, the repertoire was profiled, and TCRdb retains in-frame clones only, with some absent. The repertoire includes about 170,000 clones, 91% of them detected once, and approximately 1.6% sits in the top ten. The source material was blood. The receptors originated from a woman aged 30 to 39 in good health.

The chain uses TRBV6-2 or TRBV6-3 and TRBJ2-7, with 10 bases that match TRBD2. J lost 3 bases, V lost 2 bases, and 4 bases had no gene match. Germline V lookup: CDR1 MNHEY, CDR2 SVGEGT. The CDR3 has 15 amino acids. For the CDR3, the DNA is TGTGCCAGCAGTTACGAGGGACTAGCGATCTACGAGCAGTACTTC. Residues: CASSYEGLAIYEQYF.

The genes are TRBV11-3 and TRBJ2-1; perhaps TRBD2 as D (5 bases). Looked up from germline, CDR1 is SGHNT and CDR2 is YENEEA. CDR3 size: 15 residues. The V gene lost 2 bases and the J gene lost 4 bases, with 12 bases spanning the gap. The CDR3 DNA is TGTGCCAGCAGCTTACCACCGGACTTGTACAATGAGCAGTTCTTC. This encodes CASSLPPDLYNEQFF.

This clone was recorded once. The gene calls are TRBV18 and TRBJ2-7, with 14 bases that match TRBD2. From germline, CDR1 is KGHSH and CDR2 LQKENI. With V trimmed by 0 bases and J by 4 bases, 2 bases remained unmatched. There are 16 residues in the CDR3. The CDR3 coding sequence is TGTGCCAGCTCACCACCCAGACTAGCGGGAGGGTACGAGCAGTACTTC. It encodes CASSPPRLAGGYEQYF.

This chain connects TRBV15 to TRBJ2-1; possibly TRBD2 for D (5 bases). The germline V gene encodes CDR1 LNHNV and CDR2 YYDKDF (reference sequence). Trimming removed 1 base at V and 4 bases at J, with 11 bases between. The CDR3 contains 15 residues. The CDR3, as DNA: TGTGCCACCAGCAGAGCTCAGCGGAGATACAATGAGCAGTTCTTC. It encodes CATSRAQRRYNEQFF. The variable domain in full, completed from reference TRBV15 and TRBJ2-1, reads DAMVIQNPRYQVTQFGKPVTLSCSQTLNHNVMYWYQQKSSQAPKLLFHYYDKDFNNEADTPDNFQSRRPNTSFCFLDIRSPGLGDTAMYLCATSRAQRRYNEQFFGPGTRLTVL.

The chain recombines TRBV7-2 with TRBJ1-1; possibly TRBD1 for D (6 bases). The CDR3 extends over 14 amino acids. The germline V gene has CDR1 SGHTA and CDR2 FQGNSA. Between the trimmed V and J ends, which lost 3 bases and 6 bases, there was a span of 14 bases. CDR3 in DNA: TGTGCCAGCAGCTTTCTCAGGGGCGCTGCTGAAGCTTTCTTT. Translated, it gives CASSFLRGAAEAFF. Full variable domain (missing parts from reference TRBV7-2 and TRBJ1-1): GAGVSQSPSNKVTEKGKDVELRCDPISGHTALYWYRQSLGQGLEFLIYFQGNSAPDKSGLPSDRFSAERTGGSVSTLTIQRTQQEDSAVYLCASSFLRGAAEAFFGQGTRLTVV.

The rearrangement joins TRBV27 to TRBJ1-6; D is uncertain. The CDR3 contains 14 residues. The germline V gene has CDR1 MNHEY and CDR2 SMNVEV (reference sequence). Trimming took off 5 bases at V and 5 bases at J, with 10 bases between the two ends. The CDR3 protein is CASSPGRHNSPLHF. The CDR3 DNA sequence: TGTGCCAGCAGTCCCGGACGTCATAATTCACCCCTCCACTTT.

This clone was observed a few times. The chain has TRBV4-1 and TRBJ2-3, with D tentatively TRBD1 or TRBD2 (6 bases each). The CDR3 length is 13 residues. V was pared by 5 bases and J by 3 bases, with 9 bases between. In germline, CDR1 is MGHRA, CDR2 YSYEKL. CDR3 sequence (DNA): TGCGCCAGCAGCGGGGGGCTGACAGATACGCAGTATTTT. Protein product: CASSGGLTDTQYF.

The rearrangement joins TRBV4-1 to TRBJ2-6; weak D call: TRBD2 (6 bases). CDR1 and CDR2 from the germline V gene are MGHRA and YSYEKL. V lost 4 bases, J lost 1 base, and 17 bases lay in between. This CDR3 is 18 amino acids long. The CDR3 region is CASSPTRAGGSGANVLTF. CDR3 DNA: TGCGCCAGCAGCCCAACCCGGGCCGGGGGATCTGGGGCCAACGTCCTGACTTTC.

V and J are TRBV4-1 and TRBJ2-5; 11 positions agree with TRBD2. This CDR3 is built from 16 residues. V shed 1 base, J shed 3 bases, and the junction held 4 bases outside the gene matches. Looked up from germline, CDR1 is MGHRA and CDR2 is YSYEKL. CDR3 DNA sequence: TGCGCCAGCAGCCAAGTAGGGACTAGCGGTAAAGAGACCCAGTACTTC. Its protein is CASSQVGTSGKETQYF.

V and J are TRBV5-6 and TRBJ2-5, with D possibly TRBD2 on 5 matching bases. V was shortened by 4 bases and J by 5 bases, with 15 bases between the two germline ends. From germline, CDR1 is SGHDT and CDR2 YYEEEE. The CDR3 covers 14 residues. The CDR3 region has the DNA TGTGCCAGCAGCCCAACACTAGGTAGGGAGACCCAGTACTTC. It encodes CASSPTLGRETQYF. The entire variable domain, with the rest obtained from reference TRBV5-6 and TRBJ2-5, is as follows: DAGVTQSPTHLIKTRGQQVTLRCSPKSGHDTVSWYQQALGQGPQFIFQYYEEEERQRGNFPDRFSGHQFPNYSSELNVNALLLGDSALYLCASSPTLGRETQYFGPGTRLLVL.

The chain combines TRBV11-1 with TRBJ2-5; possibly TRBD2 for D (5 bases). The CDR3 is made up of 14 amino acids. The germline V gene encodes CDR1 SGHAT and CDR2 FQDESV (reference sequence). Trimming stripped 0 bases from V and 5 bases from J, with 10 bases between. CDR3 residues: CASSLAGRGETQYF. CDR3 coding DNA: TGTGCCAGCAGCTTAGCAGGTAGAGGGGAGACCCAGTACTTC.

V gene TRBV7-9 combines with J gene TRBJ1-5, with D uncertain. This CDR3 is 12 amino acids long. Trimming cost V 1 base and J 8 bases, with 6 bases left between them. From germline, CDR1 is SEHNR and CDR2 FQNEAQ (reference sequence). This CDR3 is CASSLGIEPQHF. The DNA for the CDR3 is TGTGCCAGCAGCTTAGGAATTGAGCCCCAGCATTTT.

The V and J genes are TRBV6-4 and TRBJ1-6, with TRBD1 matching 10 bases. This CDR3 region has 15 residues. Per germline, CDR1 MRHNA and CDR2 SNTAGT. J was trimmed by 10 bases and V by 0 bases; bases with no gene match: 3. The CDR3 protein is CASSDSTGGPSPLHF. CDR3 nucleotides: TGTGCCAGCAGTGACTCGACAGGGGGCCCATCACCCCTCCACTTT.

The J gene is TRBJ1-1, the V gene TRBV5-8, with 8 nucleotides matching TRBD1. Germline CDR1 and CDR2: SGHTS and YDEGEE. This CDR3 spans 13 amino acids. V was pared by 4 bases and J by 3 bases, with 2 bases of the junction left unmatched. The CDR3 protein is CASSLDRDTEAFF. DNA of the CDR3: TGTGCCAGCAGCCTGGACAGGGACACTGAAGCTTTCTTT.

This clone is a singleton in its sample. The rearrangement uses TRBV23-1 and TRBJ1-5; 8 bases match TRBD1. TRBV23-1 is identified as an open reading frame with a role that is uncertain. V was pared by 0 bases and J by 7 bases, with 2 bases of the junction left unmatched. This CDR3 contains 14 residues. The DNA of the CDR3 is TGCGCCAGCAGTCAATCGGACAGGGTCCAGCCCCAGCATTTT. Translated, it gives CASSQSDRVQPQHF.

The chain joins TRBV6-1 to TRBJ1-2; D is unclear. The germline CDR1 and CDR2 sequences are MNHNS and SASEGT. The germline V and J ends were trimmed by 1 base and 4 bases, with 7 bases remaining between them. The CDR3 loop spans 13 amino acids. This CDR3 reads CASSEVGTYGYTF. Written as DNA, the CDR3 is TGTGCCAGCAGTGAAGTCGGAACCTATGGCTACACCTTC.

In its sample, this clone was seen once. The chain employs TRBV5-6 and TRBJ2-1; no firm D call. There are 13 residues in the CDR3. Germline V gives CDR1 SGHDT, CDR2 YYEEEE. The V gene lost 3 bases and the J gene lost 5 bases, with 9 bases spanning the gap. CDR3 loop: CASSWGSDNEQFF. CDR3 nucleotides: TGTGCCAGCAGCTGGGGTTCGGACAATGAGCAGTTCTTC.

This clone showed up just once. The chain recombines TRBV27 with TRBJ2-7; no definite D call. The CDR3 length is 15 residues. CDR1 is MNHEY and CDR2 is SMNVEV in the germline V gene (reference sequence). Trimming left V 0 bases short and J 0 bases short, with 9 bases between. The CDR3 is CASSLSPGSSYEQYF. CDR3 in DNA: TGTGCCAGCAGTTTATCCCCAGGAAGCTCCTACGAGCAGTACTTC.

This chain links TRBV7-8 with TRBJ1-5; possible D gene TRBD1, 6 bases. Germline V CDR1 and CDR2: SGHVS, FQNEAQ. The CDR3 covers 13 residues. Trimming took 1 base from V and 6 from J, leaving 7 bases between them. The CDR3 sequence is CASSLDRAQPQHF. The CDR3 DNA reads as TGTGCCAGCAGCTTAGACAGGGCTCAGCCCCAGCATTTT.

As for this clone: Other DNA sequences in this specimen translate into the identical CDR3. The rearrangement uses TRBV7-9 and TRBJ2-5, with 13 nucleotides matching TRBD2. CDR3 length: 15 amino acids. V was pared by 3 bases and J by 4 bases, with 2 bases of the junction left unmatched. Germline V lookup: CDR1 SEHNR, CDR2 FQNEAQ (reference sequence). For the CDR3, the DNA is TGTGCCAGCAGCTTCAGACTAGCGGGAGGAGAGACCCAGTACTTC. Translated: CASSFRLAGGETQYF.

This clone showed up just once. CDR3 loop: CASRLAGGGQETQYF. DNA for the CDR3: TGTGCCAGCAGACTAGCGGGAGGGGGTCAAGAGACCCAGTACTTC. The chain links TRBV27 to TRBJ2-5, with TRBD2 matching 13 bases. CDR1 is MNHEY, CDR2 SMNVEV, per germline (reference sequence). V lost 6 bases to trimming and J lost 2 bases; unmatched junction nucleotides: 3. The CDR3 length is 15 residues.

The chain has TRBV6-5 and TRBJ2-3; 11 nucleotides match TRBD2. The V gene end was trimmed by 0 bases and the J gene end by 4 bases; junction bases not matched to a gene: 3. This CDR3 is built from 16 residues. The germline V gene has CDR1 MNHEY and CDR2 SVGAGI. The CDR3 region has the DNA TGTGCCAGCAGTTACTCAGATAGCGGGAGGGCAGATACGCAGTATTTT. Translated: CASSYSDSGRADTQYF.

V usage is TRBV5-5 and J usage is TRBJ2-1; 11 nucleotides line up with TRBD2. Trimming removed 0 bases from V and 6 bases from J; junction bases left unmatched: 5. In germline, CDR1 is SGHKS, CDR2 YYEKEE (reference sequence). This CDR3 is built from 16 residues. The CDR3 coding sequence is TGTGCCAGCAGCTTGGGGGTTAGCGGGAGGGCCAATGAGCAGTTCTTC. As protein: CASSLGVSGRANEQFF.

This chain connects TRBV11-2 to TRBJ2-1, with 9 nucleotides matching TRBD2. Germline loops: CDR1 SGHAT, CDR2 FQNNGV. The CDR3 spans 15 residues. Losses at the gene ends were 1 base for V and 8 bases for J; bases not matched to a gene: 6. The CDR3 coding sequence is TGTGCCAGCAGCTTAGGTGGTAGCGGGAGCGATGAGCAGTTCTTC. It codes for CASSLGGSGSDEQFF.